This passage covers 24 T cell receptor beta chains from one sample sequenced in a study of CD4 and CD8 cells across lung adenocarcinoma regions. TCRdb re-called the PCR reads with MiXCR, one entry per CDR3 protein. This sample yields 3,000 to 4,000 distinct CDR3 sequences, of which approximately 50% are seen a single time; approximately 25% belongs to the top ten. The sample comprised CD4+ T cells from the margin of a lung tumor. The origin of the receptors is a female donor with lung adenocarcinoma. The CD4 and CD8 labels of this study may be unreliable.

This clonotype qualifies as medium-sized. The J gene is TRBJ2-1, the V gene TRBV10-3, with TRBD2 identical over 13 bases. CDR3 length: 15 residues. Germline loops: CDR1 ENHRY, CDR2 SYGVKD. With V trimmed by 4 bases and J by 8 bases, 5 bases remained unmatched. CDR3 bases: TGTGCCATCAGTGGTGGGACTAGCGGGGCTCATGAGCAGTTCTTC. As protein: CAISGGTSGAHEQFF.

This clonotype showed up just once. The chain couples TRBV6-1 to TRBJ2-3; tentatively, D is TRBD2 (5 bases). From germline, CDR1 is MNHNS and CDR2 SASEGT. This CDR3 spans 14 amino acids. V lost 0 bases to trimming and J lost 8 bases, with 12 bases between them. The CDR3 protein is CASSEAWRSGTQYF. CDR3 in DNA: TGTGCCAGCAGTGAAGCGTGGAGGTCCGGTACGCAGTATTTT.

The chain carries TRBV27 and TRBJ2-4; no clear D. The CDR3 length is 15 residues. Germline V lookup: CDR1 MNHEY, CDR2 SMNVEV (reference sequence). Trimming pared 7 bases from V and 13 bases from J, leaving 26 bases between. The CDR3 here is CASTNLGRDEDTQYF. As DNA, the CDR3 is TGTGCCAGCACCAACCTCGGCCGTGACGAAGACACCCAGTACTTC.

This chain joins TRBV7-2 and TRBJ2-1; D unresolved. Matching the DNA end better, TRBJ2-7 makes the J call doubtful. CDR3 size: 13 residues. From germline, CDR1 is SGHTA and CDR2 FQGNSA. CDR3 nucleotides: TGTGCCAGCAGCTTAGGGCGGTACTACGAGCAGTACGTC. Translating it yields CASSLGRYYEQYV.

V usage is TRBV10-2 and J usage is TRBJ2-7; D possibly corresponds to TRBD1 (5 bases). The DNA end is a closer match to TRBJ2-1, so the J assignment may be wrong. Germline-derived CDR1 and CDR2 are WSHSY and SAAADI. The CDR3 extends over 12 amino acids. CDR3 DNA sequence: TGCGCCAGCAGCCAATCAGGGTGGGAGCAGTTCTTC. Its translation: CASSQSGWEQFF.

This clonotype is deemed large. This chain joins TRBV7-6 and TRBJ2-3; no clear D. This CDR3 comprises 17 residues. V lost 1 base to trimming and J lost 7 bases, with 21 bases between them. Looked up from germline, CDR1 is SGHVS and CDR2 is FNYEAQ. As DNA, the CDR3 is TGTGCCAGCAGCTTAGTCTTAGGGCAGGCTGCACAGCATACGCAGTATTTT. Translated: CASSLVLGQAAQHTQYF.

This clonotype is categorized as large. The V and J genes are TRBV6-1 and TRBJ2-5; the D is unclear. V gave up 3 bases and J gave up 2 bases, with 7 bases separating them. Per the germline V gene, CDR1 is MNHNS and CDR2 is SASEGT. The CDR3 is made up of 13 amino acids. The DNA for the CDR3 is TGTGCCAGCAGTGAGGCTGCTCAAGAGACCCAGTACTTC. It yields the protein CASSEAAQETQYF.

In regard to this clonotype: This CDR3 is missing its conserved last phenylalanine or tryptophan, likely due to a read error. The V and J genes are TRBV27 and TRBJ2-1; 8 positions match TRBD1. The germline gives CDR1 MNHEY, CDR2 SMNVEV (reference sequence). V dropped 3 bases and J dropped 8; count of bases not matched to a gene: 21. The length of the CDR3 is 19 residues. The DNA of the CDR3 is TGTGCCAGCAGTTTCCTGTCCCGGGACAGGTTCGAGGATAGGGATGAGCAGTTCTTA. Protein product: CASSFLSRDRFEDRDEQFL.

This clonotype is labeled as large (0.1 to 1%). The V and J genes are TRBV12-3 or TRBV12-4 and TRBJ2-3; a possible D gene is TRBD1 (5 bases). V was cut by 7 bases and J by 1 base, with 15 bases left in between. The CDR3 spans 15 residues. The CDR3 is CASTIDSIGTDTQYF. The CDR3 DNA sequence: TGTGCCAGCACCATTGACAGCATTGGCACAGATACGCAGTATTTT.

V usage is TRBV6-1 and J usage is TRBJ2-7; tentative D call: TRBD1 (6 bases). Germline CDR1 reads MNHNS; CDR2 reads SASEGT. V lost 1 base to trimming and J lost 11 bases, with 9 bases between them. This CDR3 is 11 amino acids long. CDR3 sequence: CASSEGGPEYF. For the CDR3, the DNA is TGTGCCAGCAGTGAAGGGGGGCCCGAGTACTTC.

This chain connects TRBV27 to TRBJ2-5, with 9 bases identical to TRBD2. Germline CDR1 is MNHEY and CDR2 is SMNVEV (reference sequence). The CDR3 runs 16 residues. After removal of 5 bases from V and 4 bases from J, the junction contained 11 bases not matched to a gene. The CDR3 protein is CASSPQPLAGRETQYF. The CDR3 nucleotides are TGTGCCAGCAGTCCCCAGCCTCTAGCGGGAAGAGAGACCCAGTACTTC.

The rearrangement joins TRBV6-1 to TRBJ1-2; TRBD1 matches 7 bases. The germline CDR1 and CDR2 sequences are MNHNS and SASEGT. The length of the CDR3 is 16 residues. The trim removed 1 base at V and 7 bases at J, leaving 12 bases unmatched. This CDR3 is CASSEVERGRDPGYTF. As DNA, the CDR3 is TGTGCCAGCAGTGAAGTGGAAAGGGGGCGCGACCCTGGCTACACCTTC.

The CDR3 DNA reads as TGTGCCAGCATGCGAAGTGGGCCCTCCTACAATGAGCAGTTCTTC. Translation: CASMRSGPSYNEQFF. V usage is TRBV6-1 and J usage is TRBJ2-1; no firm D call. CDR1 MNHNS and CDR2 SASEGT come from the germline V gene. CDR3 size: 15 residues. V was shortened by 7 bases and J by 0 bases, with 13 bases between the two germline ends.

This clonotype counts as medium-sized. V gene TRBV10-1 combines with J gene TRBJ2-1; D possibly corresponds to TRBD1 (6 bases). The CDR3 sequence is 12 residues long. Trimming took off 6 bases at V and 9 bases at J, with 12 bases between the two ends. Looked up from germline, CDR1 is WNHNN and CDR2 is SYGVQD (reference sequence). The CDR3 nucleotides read TGCGCCAGCAGGGGGGCCAGCGGTGAGCAGTTCTTC. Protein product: CASRGASGEQFF.

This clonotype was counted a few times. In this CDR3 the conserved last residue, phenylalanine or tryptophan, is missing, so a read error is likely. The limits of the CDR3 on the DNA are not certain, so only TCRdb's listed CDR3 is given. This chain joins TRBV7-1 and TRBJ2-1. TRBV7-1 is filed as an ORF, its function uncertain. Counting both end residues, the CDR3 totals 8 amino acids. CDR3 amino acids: CAQQLIES.

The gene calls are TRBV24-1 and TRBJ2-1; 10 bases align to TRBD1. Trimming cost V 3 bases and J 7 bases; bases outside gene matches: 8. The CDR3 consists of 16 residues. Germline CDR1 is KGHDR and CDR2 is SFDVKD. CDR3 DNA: TGTGCCACCAGTGATCGATGGACAGGGGGGTATAATGAGCAGTTCTTC. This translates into CATSDRWTGGYNEQFF.

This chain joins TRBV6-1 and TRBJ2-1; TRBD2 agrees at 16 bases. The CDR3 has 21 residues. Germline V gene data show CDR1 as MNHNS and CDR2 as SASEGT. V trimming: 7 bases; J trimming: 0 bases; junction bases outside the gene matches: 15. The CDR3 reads CASIRGISGTSGGGSYNEQFF. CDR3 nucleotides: TGTGCCAGCATCCGGGGGATAAGTGGGACTAGCGGGGGGGGCTCCTACAATGAGCAGTTCTTC.

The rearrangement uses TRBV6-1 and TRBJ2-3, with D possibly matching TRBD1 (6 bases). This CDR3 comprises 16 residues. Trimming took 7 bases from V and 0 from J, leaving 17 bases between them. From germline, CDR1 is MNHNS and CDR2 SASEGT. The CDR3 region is CASKRTGTTSTDTQYF. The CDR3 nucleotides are TGTGCCAGCAAGAGAACCGGGACAACTAGCACAGATACGCAGTATTTT.

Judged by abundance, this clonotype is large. The CDR3 here is CASSPNGAANNIYEQYF. The CDR3 coding sequence is TGTGCCAGCAGTCCAAACGGGGCCGCAAACAATATCTACGAGCAGTACTTC. The V and J genes are TRBV6-1 and TRBJ2-1, with D possibly being TRBD1 or TRBD2 (5 bases each). The J call is uncertain, as TRBJ2-7 better fits the DNA end. Germline V gives CDR1 MNHNS, CDR2 SASEGT. This CDR3 comprises 17 residues.

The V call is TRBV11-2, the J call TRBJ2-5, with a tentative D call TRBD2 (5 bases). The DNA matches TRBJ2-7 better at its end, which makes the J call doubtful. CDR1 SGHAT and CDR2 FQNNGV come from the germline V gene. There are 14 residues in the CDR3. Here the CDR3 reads CASSFYSGTYEQYF. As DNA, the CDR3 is TGTGCCAGCAGCTTTTACAGCGGTACCTACGAGCAGTACTTC.

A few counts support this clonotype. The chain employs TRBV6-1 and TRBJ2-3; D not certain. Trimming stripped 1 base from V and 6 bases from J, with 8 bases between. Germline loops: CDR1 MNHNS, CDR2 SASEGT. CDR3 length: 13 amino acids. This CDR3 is CASSEEAWDTQYF. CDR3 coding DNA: TGTGCCAGCAGTGAAGAGGCATGGGATACGCAGTATTTT.

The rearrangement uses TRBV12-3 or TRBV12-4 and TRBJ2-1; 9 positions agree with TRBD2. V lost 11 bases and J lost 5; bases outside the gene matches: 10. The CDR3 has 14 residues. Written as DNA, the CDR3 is TGTGCCTCGGATGCGGGGGGGTGGCACAATGAGCAGTTCTTC. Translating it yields CASDAGGWHNEQFF.

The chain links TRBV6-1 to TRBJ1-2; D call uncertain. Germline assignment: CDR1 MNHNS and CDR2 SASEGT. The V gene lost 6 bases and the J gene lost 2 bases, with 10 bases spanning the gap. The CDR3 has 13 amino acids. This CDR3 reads CASRMDGNYGYTF. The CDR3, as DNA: TGTGCCAGCAGGATGGACGGGAACTATGGCTACACCTTC.

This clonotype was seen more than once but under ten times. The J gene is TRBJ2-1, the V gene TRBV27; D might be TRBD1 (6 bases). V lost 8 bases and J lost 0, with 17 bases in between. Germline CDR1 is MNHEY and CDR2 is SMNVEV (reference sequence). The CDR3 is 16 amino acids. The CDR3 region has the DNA TGTGCCAGCCGATCCACAGGGACCAGCTCCTACAATGAGCAGTTCTTC. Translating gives CASRSTGTSSYNEQFF.